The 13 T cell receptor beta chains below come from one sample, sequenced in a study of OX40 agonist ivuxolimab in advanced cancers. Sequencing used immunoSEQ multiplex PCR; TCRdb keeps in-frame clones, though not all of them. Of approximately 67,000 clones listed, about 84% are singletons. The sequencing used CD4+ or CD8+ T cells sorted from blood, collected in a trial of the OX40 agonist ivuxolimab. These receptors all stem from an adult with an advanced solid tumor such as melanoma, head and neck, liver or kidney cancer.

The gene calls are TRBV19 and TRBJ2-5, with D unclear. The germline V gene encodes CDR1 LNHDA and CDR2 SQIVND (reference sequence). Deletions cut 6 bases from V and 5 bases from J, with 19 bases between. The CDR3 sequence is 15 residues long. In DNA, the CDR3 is TGTGCCAGTAGGAAAACCCTGGCGGCGGAGGAGACCCAGTACTTC. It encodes CASRKTLAAEETQYF.

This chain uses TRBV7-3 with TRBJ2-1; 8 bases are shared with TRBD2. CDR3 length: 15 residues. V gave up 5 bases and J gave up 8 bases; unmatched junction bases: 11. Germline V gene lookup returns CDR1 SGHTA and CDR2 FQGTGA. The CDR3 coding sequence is TGTGCCAGCAGCCCGACAGGACTAGCCGGCGATGAGCAGTTCTTC. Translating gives CASSPTGLAGDEQFF.

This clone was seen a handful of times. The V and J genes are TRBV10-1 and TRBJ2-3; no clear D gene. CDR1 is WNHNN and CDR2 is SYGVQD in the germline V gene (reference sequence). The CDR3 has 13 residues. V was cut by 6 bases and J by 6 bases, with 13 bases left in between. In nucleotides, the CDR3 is TGCGCCAGCAGCCGAACCGTGGGGGATACGCAGTATTTT. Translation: CASSRTVGDTQYF.

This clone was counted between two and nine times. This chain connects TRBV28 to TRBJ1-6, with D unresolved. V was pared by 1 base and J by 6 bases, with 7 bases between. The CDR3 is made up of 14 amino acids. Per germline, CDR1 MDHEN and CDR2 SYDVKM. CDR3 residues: CASSLSGSNSPLHF. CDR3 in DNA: TGTGCCAGCAGTTTATCGGGCAGTAATTCACCCCTCCACTTT.

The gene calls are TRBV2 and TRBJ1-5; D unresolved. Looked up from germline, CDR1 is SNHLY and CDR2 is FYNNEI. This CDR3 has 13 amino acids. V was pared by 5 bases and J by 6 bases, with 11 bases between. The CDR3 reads CASSRPFPQPQHF. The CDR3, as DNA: TGTGCCAGCAGTAGACCCTTCCCTCAGCCCCAGCATTTT.

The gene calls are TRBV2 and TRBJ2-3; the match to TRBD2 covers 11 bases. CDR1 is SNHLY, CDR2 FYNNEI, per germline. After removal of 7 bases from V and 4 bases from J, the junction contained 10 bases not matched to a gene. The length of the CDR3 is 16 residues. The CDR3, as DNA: TGTGCCAGCAATTCCTTTCTAGCGGGAGGCGCAGATACGCAGTATTTT. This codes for CASNSFLAGGADTQYF. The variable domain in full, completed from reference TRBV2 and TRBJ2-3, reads EPEVTQTPSHQVTQMGQEVILRCVPISNHLYFYWYRQILGQKVEFLVSFYNNEISEKSEIFDDQFSVERPDGSNFTLKIRSTKLEDSAMYFCASNSFLAGGADTQYFGPGTRLTVL.

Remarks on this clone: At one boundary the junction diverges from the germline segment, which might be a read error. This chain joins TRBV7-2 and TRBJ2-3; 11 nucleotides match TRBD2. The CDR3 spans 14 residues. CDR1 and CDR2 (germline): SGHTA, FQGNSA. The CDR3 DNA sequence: TGTGCCAGCAGCCTAGCGGGAGGTGCAGATACGCAGTATTTT. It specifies CASSLAGGADTQYF.

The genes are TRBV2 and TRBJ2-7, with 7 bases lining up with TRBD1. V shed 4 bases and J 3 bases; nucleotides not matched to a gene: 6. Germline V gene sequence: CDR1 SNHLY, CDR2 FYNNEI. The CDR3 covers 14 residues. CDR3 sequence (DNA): TGTGCCAGCAGTGGTCCTGACAGGGACTACGAGCAGTACTTC. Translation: CASSGPDRDYEQYF. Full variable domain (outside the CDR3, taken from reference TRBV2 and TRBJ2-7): EPEVTQTPSHQVTQMGQEVILRCVPISNHLYFYWYRQILGQKVEFLVSFYNNEISEKSEIFDDQFSVERPDGSNFTLKIRSTKLEDSAMYFCASSGPDRDYEQYFGPGTRLTVT.

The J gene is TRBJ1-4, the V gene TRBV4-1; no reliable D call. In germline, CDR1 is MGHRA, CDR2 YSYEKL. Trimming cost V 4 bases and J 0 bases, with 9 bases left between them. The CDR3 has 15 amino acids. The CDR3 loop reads CASSPLAATNEKLFF. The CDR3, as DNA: TGCGCCAGCAGCCCTTTGGCTGCAACTAATGAAAAACTGTTTTTT.

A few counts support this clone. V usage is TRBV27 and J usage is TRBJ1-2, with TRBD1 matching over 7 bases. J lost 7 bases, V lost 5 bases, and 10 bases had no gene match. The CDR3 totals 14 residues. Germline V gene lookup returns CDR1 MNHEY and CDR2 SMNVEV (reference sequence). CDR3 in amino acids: CASSPRGGGGGYTF. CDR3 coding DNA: TGTGCCAGCAGTCCACGCGGAGGGGGCGGTGGCTACACCTTC.

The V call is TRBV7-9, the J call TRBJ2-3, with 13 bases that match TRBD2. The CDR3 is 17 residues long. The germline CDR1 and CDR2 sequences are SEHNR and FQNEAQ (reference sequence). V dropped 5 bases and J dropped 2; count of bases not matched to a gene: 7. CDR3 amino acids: CASSLPTSGGPTDTQYF. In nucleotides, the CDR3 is TGTGCCAGCAGCCTCCCGACTAGCGGGGGGCCCACAGATACGCAGTATTTT.

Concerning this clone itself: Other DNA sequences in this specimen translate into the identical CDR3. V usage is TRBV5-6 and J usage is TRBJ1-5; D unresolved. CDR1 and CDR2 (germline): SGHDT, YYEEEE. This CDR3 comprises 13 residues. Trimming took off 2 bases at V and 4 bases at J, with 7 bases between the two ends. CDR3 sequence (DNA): TGTGCCAGCAGCTTAGGACGGAATCAGCCCCAGCATTTT. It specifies CASSLGRNQPQHF.

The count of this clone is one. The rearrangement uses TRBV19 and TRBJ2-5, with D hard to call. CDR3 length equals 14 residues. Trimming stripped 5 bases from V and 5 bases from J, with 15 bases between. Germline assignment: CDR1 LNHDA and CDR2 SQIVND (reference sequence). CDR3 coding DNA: TGTGCCAGTAGTTCCACGGTATCCCTGGAGACCCAGTACTTC. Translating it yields CASSSTVSLETQYF.